The clone carrying this T cell receptor (beta chain) ranks as medium-sized in terms of frequency. What it binds is not known. TRB amplification used around 0.25 ug of peripheral blood genomic DNA. The CDR3 is made up of 13 amino acids. Germline loops: CDR1 MNHEY, CDR2 SMNVEV (reference sequence). TRB was amplified by touch-down multiplex PCR, primer pools A and B combined. TCRdb reanalyzed the multiplex PCR reads, giving one entry per CDR3 protein sequence and no DNA. The listing records approximately 8,000 distinct CDR3 sequences. This record comes from a study of T cell clusters in autoimmune cytopenias. Study results and caveats: TRB repertoire shifts in secondary cytopenia and chronic lymphocytic leukemia mostly reflected lymphoma, not autoimmunity. A dominant lymphoma-associated repertoire apparently masked the cluster-lack signature in secondary cytopenia versus chronic lymphocytic leukemia.

Sequencing was carried out using peripheral blood. V and J are TRBV27 and TRBJ1-2. The clonotype comes from a human donor with an autoimmune cytopenia or autoimmune hepatitis (not recorded which). CDR3: CASSLSGLYGYTF.